The T cell receptor (beta chain) described here comes from a study of blood T cell repertoires in COVID-19. The wider study: In each case, the material was cDNA or gDNA derived from T cells, B-cell-depleted T cells, or PBMCs.

Per the original methods: Reference gene primers were amplified, and this amplification served to estimate nucleated cell counts. TCRdb's copy holds only in-frame clones and misses some; the assay was immunoSEQ multiplex PCR. Clonal size and the V and J genes are those of that table, whereas D and trimming came from the DNA. Among over 200,000 clones listed, 80% to 90% were seen once. The CDR3 length is 13 residues. V lost 7 bases and J lost 6, with 13 bases in between. In germline, CDR1 is MNHEY, CDR2 SVGAGI. The origin of this receptor is a man between 35 and 55 years old with acute or convalescent COVID-19. Specimen: peripheral blood. The chain carries TRBV6-5 and TRBJ1-5, with D unclear. The CDR3 DNA is TGTGCCAGCACCTCAACACCGTCTCAGCCCCAGCATTTT. Its translation is CASTSTPSQPQHF.